What follows are 7 T cell receptor beta chains derived from one specimen sequenced in a study of shared clonotypes between healthy human individuals. Measured with immunoSEQ multiplex PCR; TCRdb has only the in-frame clones, and not every one. The sample carries about 340,000 clones, about 73% recorded once. Sequencing was done on a sample of memory CD4+ T cells sorted from blood. Subset noted: CD45RA-negative fraction. These receptors came from a man aged 30 to 45 in good health.

The genes are TRBV4-1 and TRBJ2-3; TRBD2 aligns across 7 bases. Unmatched junction bases numbered 13, after V lost 4 bases and J lost 3 bases. CDR3 length: 17 amino acids. Germline CDR1 and CDR2: MGHRA and YSYEKL. The CDR3 DNA is TGCGCCAGCAGCCCCGATGATGGCGGGAGAAGGACAGATACGCAGTATTTT. It specifies CASSPDDGGRRTDTQYF.

This clone was recorded once. The J gene is TRBJ2-3, the V gene TRBV7-2; TRBD2 agrees at 7 bases. The CDR3 contains 12 residues. Germline assignment: CDR1 SGHTA and CDR2 FQGNSA. CDR3 sequence reads: CAIDSGSDTQYF. CDR3 bases: TGTGCGATCGATAGCGGGTCTGATACGCAGTATTTT.

The chain combines TRBV5-1 with TRBJ2-1; 10 nucleotides agree with TRBD2. V trimming: 4 bases; J trimming: 7 bases; junction bases outside the gene matches: 2. CDR3 length equals 13 residues. The germline V gene encodes CDR1 SGHRS and CDR2 YFSETQ. The CDR3 bases are TGCGCCAGCAGCCCGGGACTAGCGAATGAGCAGTTCTTC. The encoded protein is CASSPGLANEQFF.

This chain connects TRBV28 to TRBJ1-1; no reliable D call. The CDR3 sequence is 11 residues long. CDR1 and CDR2 from the germline V gene are MDHEN and SYDVKM. The V gene lost 5 bases and the J gene lost 5 bases, with 6 bases spanning the gap. The CDR3 loop is CASSLETEAFF. The CDR3 nucleotides read TGTGCCAGCAGTCTAGAAACTGAAGCTTTCTTT.

The V call is TRBV19, the J call TRBJ1-5; D gene unclear. In germline, CDR1 is LNHDA, CDR2 SQIVND (reference sequence). The CDR3 has 12 amino acids. The germline V and J ends were trimmed by 6 bases and 3 bases, with 6 bases remaining between them. This chain's CDR3 is CASREDNQPQHF. Here the CDR3 DNA reads TGTGCCAGTAGGGAGGACAATCAGCCCCAGCATTTT.

The V and J genes are TRBV6-5 and TRBJ2-7, with TRBD2 matching 15 bases. The CDR3 covers 14 residues. CDR1 MNHEY and CDR2 SVGAGI come from the germline V gene. V shed 6 bases, J shed 6 bases, and the junction held 3 bases outside the gene matches. In DNA form, the CDR3 reads TGTGCCAGCAGGCGGACTAGCGGGAGGGTCGAGCAGTACTTC. Translated: CASRRTSGRVEQYF.

The chain carries TRBV7-8 and TRBJ1-3; D perhaps matches TRBD1 (5 bases). Germline V gene lookup returns CDR1 SGHVS and CDR2 FQNEAQ. The CDR3 totals 14 residues. V dropped 5 bases and J dropped 8 bases, with 16 bases sitting between them. This CDR3 reads CASSPLGGWDTIYF. The CDR3 coding sequence is TGTGCCAGCAGCCCACTGGGGGGGTGGGACACCATATATTTT. The whole variable domain, remainder taken from reference TRBV7-8 and TRBJ1-3, is GAGVSQSPRYKVAKRGQDVALRCDPISGHVSLFWYQQALGQGPEFLTYFQNEAQLDKSGLPSDRFFAERPEGSVSTLKIQRTQQEDSAVYLCASSPLGGWDTIYFGEGSWLTVV.